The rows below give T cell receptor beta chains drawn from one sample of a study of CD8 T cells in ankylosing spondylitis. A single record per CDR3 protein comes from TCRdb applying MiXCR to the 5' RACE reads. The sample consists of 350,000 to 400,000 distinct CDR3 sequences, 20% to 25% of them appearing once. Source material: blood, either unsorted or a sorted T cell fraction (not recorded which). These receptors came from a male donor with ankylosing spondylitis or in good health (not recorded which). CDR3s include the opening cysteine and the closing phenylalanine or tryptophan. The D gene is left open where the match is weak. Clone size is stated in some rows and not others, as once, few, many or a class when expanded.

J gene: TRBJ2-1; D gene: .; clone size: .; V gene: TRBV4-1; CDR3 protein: CASSQPPQGIREQFF; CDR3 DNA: TGCGCCAGCAGCCAGCCCCCCCAGGGAATTCGTGAGCAGTTCTTC
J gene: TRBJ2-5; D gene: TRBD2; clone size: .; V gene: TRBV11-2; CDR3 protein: CASSYRSGGSQETQYF; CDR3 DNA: TGTGCCAGCAGCTATCGTAGCGGGGGGTCCCAAGAGACCCAGTACTTC
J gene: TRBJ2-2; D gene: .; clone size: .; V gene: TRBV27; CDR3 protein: CASSLMSGNTGELFF; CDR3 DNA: TGTGCCAGCAGTTTAATGTCGGGTAACACCGGGGAGCTGTTTTTT
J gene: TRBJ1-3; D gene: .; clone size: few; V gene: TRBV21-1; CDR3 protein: CASTKISAVQVRNTIYF; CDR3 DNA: TGTGCCAGCACCAAAATTTCCGCAGTGCAAGTTCGAAACACCATATATTTT
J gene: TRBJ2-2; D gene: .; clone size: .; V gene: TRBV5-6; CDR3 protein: CASRGINTGELFF; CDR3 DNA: TGTGCCAGCAGGGGGATCAACACCGGGGAGCTGTTTTTT
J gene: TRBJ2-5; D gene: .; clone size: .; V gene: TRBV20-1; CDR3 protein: CSAKRGGGIQETQYF; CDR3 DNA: TGCAGTGCCAAGAGGGGTGGGGGGATACAAGAGACCCAGTACTTC
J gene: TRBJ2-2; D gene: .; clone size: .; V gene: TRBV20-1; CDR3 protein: CSARDRNRAGELFF; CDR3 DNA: TGCAGTGCTAGAGATAGGAATCGGGCCGGGGAGCTGTTTTTT
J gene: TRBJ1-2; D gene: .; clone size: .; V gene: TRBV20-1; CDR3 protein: CSARGWQGSYGYTF; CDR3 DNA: TGCAGTGCTAGAGGGTGGCAGGGAAGCTATGGCTACACCTTC
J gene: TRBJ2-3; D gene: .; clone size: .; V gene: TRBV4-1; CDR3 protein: CASSFGTEVDTQYF; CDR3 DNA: TGCGCCAGCAGCTTCGGGACGGAAGTGGATACGCAGTATTTT
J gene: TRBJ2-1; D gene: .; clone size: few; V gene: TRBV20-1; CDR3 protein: CSATRPLGHEQFF; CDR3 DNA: TGCAGTGCTACCCGACCATTGGGTCATGAGCAGTTCTTC
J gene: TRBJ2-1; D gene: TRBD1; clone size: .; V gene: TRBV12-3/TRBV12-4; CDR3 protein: CASSSGTGAFYNEQFF; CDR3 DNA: TGTGCCAGCAGTTCTGGGACAGGGGCCTTCTACAATGAGCAGTTCTTC
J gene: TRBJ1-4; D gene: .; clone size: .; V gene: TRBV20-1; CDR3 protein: CSAREQGYEKLFF; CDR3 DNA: TGCAGTGCTAGAGAACAGGGCTACGAAAAACTGTTTTTT
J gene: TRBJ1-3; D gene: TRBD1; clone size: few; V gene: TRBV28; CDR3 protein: CASSGTGSTIYF; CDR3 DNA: TGTGCCAGCAGCGGGACAGGTTCCACCATATATTTT
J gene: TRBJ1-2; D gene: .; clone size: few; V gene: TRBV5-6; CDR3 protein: CASSAQGNYGYTF; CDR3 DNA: TGTGCCAGCAGCGCCCAGGGGAACTATGGCTACACCTTC
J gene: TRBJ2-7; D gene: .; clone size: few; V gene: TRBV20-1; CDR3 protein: CSARDIARVLYEQYF; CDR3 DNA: TGCAGTGCTAGAGATATCGCGAGGGTACTATACGAGCAGTACTTC
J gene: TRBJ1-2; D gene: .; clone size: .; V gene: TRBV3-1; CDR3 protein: CASSQGGEANYGYTF; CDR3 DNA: TGTGCCAGCAGCCAAGGAGGAGAGGCTAACTATGGCTACACCTTC
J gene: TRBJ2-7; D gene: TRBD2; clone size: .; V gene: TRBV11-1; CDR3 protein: CASSPFGAGGSYEQYF; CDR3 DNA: TGTGCCAGCAGCCCCTTTGGAGCGGGGGGCTCCTACGAGCAGTACTTC
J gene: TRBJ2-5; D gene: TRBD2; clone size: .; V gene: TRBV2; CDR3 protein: CASSDAGLAVQETQYF; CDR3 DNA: TGTGCCAGCAGTGATGCGGGACTAGCGGTACAAGAGACCCAGTACTTC
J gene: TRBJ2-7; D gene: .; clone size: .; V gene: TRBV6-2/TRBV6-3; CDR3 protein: CASMEENSYEQYF; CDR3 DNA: TGTGCCAGCATGGAAGAGAACTCCTACGAGCAGTACTTC
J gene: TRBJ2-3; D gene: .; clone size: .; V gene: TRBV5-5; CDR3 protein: CASSLDVDVWDNTDTQYF; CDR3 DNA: TGTGCCAGCAGCTTGGATGTCGATGTGTGGGACAACACAGATACGCAGTATTTT
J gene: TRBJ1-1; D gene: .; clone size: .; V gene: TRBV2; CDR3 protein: CASSYTDEAFF; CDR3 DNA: TGTGCCAGCAGCTATACAGATGAAGCTTTCTTT
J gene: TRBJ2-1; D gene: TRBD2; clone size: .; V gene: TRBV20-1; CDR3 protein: CSAREILAGTYNEQFF; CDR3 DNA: TGCAGTGCTAGAGAGATCCTAGCGGGAACTTACAATGAGCAGTTCTTC
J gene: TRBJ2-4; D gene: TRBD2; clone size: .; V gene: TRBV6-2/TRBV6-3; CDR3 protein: CASSGLAGGPGDIQYF; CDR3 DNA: TGTGCCAGCAGTGGTCTAGCGGGGGGGCCCGGGGACATTCAGTACTTC
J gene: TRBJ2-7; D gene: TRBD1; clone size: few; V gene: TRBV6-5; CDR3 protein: CASSHLRDRGYEQYF; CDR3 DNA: TGTGCCAGCAGTCACCTCCGGGACAGGGGGTACGAGCAGTACTTC
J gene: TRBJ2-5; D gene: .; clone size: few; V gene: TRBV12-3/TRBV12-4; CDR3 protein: CASSYPAGEGEETQYF; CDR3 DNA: TGTGCCAGCAGTTACCCGGCAGGGGAGGGAGAAGAGACCCAGTACTTC
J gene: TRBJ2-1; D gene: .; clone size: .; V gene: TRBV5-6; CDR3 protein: CASSFGSTRDNEQFF; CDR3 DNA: TGTGCCAGCAGCTTCGGATCCACCCGGGACAATGAGCAGTTCTTC
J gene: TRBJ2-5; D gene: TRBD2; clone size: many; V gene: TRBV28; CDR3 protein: CASKGGLAVETQYF; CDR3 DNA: TGTGCCAGCAAAGGGGGACTAGCTGTAGAGACCCAGTACTTC
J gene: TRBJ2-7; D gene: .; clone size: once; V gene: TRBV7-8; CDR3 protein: CASSSYGTFYF; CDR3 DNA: TGTGCCAGCAGCTCCTATGGGACATTTTACTTC
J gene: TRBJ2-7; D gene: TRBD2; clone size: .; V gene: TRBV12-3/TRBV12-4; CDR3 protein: CASGWDKRGVQYF; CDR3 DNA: TGTGCCAGTGGTTGGGATAAACGGGGGGTGCAGTACTTC
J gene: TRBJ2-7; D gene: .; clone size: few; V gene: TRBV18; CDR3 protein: CASSPPFLGRPSYEQYF; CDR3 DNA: TGTGCCAGCTCACCACCTTTTCTGGGACGGCCCTCCTACGAGCAGTACTTC
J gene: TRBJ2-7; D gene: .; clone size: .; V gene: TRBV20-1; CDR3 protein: CSASEWDPLREQYF; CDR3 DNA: TGCAGTGCTAGTGAGTGGGACCCACTTCGGGAGCAGTACTTC
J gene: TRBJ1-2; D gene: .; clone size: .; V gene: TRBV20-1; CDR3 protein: CSARVPRIYGYTF; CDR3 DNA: TGCAGTGCTAGAGTCCCTAGGATCTATGGCTACACCTTC
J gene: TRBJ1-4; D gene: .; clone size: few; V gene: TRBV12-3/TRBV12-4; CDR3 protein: CASSLGPAEKLFF; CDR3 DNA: TGTGCCAGCAGTCTTGGGCCAGCGGAAAAACTGTTTTTT
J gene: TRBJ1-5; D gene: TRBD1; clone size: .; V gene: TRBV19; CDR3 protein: CASSMGQGNNQPQHF; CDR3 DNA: TGTGCCAGTAGTATGGGACAGGGTAATAATCAGCCCCAGCATTTT
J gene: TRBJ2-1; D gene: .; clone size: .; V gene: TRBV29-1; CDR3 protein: CSVLQQGGTYNEQFF; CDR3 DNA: TGCAGCGTCCTACAACAGGGAGGCACCTACAATGAGCAGTTCTTC
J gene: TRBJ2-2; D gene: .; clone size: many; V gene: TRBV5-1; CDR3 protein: CASSLAGGTGELFF; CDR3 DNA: TGCGCCAGCAGCTTGGCCGGAGGGACCGGGGAGCTGTTTTTT
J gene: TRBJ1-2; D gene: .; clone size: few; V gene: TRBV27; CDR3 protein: CASSLSIPRRDGYTF; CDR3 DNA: TGTGCCAGCAGTTTATCGATCCCCCGGCGCGATGGCTACACCTTC
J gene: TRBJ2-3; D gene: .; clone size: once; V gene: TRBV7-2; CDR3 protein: CASSSWGARQYTDTQYF; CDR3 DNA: TGTGCCAGCAGCTCATGGGGGGCCCGCCAGTACACAGATACGCAGTATTTT
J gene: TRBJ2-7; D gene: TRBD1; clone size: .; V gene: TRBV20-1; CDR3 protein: CSAGTGDEQYF; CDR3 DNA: TGCAGTGCCGGGACAGGGGACGAGCAGTACTTC
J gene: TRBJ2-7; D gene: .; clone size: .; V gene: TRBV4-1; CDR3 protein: CASSPGGALGYEQYF; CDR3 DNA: TGCGCCAGCAGCCCAGGGGGGGCCTTGGGGTACGAGCAGTACTTC
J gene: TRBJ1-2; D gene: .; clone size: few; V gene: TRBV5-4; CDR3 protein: CASSEDGGYTF; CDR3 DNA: TGTGCCAGCAGCGAGGATGGTGGCTACACCTTC
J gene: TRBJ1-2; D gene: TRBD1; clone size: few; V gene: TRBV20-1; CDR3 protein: CSARVGTAINYGYTF; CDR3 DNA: TGCAGTGCTAGAGTAGGGACAGCAATTAACTATGGCTACACCTTC
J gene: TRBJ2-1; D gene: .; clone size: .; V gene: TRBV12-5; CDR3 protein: CASGPWRGDEQFF; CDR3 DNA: TGTGCTAGTGGGCCGTGGAGGGGCGATGAGCAGTTCTTC
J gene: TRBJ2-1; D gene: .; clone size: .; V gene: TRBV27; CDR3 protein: CASSLTDYYNEQFF; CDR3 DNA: TGTGCCAGCAGTTTAACAGATTACTACAATGAGCAGTTCTTC
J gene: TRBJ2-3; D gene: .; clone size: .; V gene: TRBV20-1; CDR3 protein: CSAHLSGVADTQYF; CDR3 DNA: TGCAGTGCTCACCTTTCCGGGGTCGCGGATACGCAGTATTTT
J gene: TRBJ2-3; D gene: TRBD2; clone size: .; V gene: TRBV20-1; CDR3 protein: CSARGGTRGPDTQYF; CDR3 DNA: TGCAGTGCTAGAGGGGGGACTAGGGGCCCAGATACGCAGTATTTT
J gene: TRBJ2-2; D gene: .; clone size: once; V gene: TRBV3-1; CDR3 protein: CASSFSGPELFF; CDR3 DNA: TGTGCCAGCAGCTTTAGTGGCCCGGAGCTGTTTTTT
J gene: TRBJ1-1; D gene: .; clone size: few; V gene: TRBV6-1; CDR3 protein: CASSPLMWNTEAFF; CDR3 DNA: TGTGCCAGCAGCCCTCTTATGTGGAACACTGAAGCTTTCTTT
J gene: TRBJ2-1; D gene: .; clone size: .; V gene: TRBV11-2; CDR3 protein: CASSQELMVLWPFF; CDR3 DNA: TGTGCCAGCAGCCAAGAGCTCATGGTGTTGTGGCCGTTCTTC
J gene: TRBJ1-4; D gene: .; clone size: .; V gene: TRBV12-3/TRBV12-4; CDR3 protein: CASSDGGQGEKLFF; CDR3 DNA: TGTGCCAGCAGTGACGGGGGGCAAGGAGAAAAACTGTTTTTT